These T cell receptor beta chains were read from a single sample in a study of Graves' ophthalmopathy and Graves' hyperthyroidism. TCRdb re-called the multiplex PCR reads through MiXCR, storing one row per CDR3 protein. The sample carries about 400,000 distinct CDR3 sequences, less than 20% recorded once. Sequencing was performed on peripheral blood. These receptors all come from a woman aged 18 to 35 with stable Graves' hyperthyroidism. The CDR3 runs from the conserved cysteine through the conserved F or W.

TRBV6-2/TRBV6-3,CASSQRTGVPMNTEAFF
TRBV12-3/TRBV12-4,CASRLGTGMETQYF
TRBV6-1,CASRTEGAGETQYF
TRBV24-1,CATGDRGRYEQYF
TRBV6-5,CASSYPAPFKAFF
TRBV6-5,CASSYRPGTARGYGYTF
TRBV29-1,CSVVLDQRFTGELFF
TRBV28,CASSFRGRKGAAGGELFF
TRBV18,CASSPSGATDTQYF
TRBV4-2,CASSQDSGAVDGYTF
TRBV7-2,CASSQAPGSNQPQHF
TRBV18,CASSPLGAPLQETQYF
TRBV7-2,CASAFRVGDEQYF
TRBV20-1,CSAFLDTEAFF
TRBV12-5,CASGITGGHEQYF
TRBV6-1,CASSDGRETQYF
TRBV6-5,CASSYLGGTNTGELFF
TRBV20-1,CSARRHLSYEQYF
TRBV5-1,CASSLEGENYGYTF
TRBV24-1,CATSDPTAGRSYTF
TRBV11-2,CASSLDRRYEQFF
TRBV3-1,CASSQVQPRNKYTEAFF
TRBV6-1,CASSAMTGAETQYF
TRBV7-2,CASSTRTGSTEAFF
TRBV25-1,CASERFDGLQETQYF
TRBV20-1,CSASVYSNQPQHF
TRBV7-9,CASSTPERGETQYF